What follows is one T cell receptor (beta chain) and its context. CDR1 and CDR2 from the germline V gene are SGHRS and YFSETQ. The CDR3 runs 16 residues. V lost 3 bases and J 7 bases, leaving 22 bases between the germline ends. These data belong to a study of T cell changes during pregnancy in multiple sclerosis. Repertoires were generated with immunoSEQ multiplex PCR, while TCRdb's copy carries only in-frame clones and drops some. The sample has some 38,000 clones, more than 85% seen once. The origin of this receptor is a female donor with multiple sclerosis, enrolled in a pregnancy study. The rearrangement uses TRBV5-1 and TRBJ1-1, with D maybe TRBD1 (5 bases). The sequenced sample was CD8+ T cells from peripheral blood mononuclear cells, obtained after pregnancy. CDR3 DNA: TGCGCCAGCAGCTCGTCACAAGATAGGGGTTCTAATGAAGCTTTCTTT. Residues: CASSSSQDRGSNEAFF.